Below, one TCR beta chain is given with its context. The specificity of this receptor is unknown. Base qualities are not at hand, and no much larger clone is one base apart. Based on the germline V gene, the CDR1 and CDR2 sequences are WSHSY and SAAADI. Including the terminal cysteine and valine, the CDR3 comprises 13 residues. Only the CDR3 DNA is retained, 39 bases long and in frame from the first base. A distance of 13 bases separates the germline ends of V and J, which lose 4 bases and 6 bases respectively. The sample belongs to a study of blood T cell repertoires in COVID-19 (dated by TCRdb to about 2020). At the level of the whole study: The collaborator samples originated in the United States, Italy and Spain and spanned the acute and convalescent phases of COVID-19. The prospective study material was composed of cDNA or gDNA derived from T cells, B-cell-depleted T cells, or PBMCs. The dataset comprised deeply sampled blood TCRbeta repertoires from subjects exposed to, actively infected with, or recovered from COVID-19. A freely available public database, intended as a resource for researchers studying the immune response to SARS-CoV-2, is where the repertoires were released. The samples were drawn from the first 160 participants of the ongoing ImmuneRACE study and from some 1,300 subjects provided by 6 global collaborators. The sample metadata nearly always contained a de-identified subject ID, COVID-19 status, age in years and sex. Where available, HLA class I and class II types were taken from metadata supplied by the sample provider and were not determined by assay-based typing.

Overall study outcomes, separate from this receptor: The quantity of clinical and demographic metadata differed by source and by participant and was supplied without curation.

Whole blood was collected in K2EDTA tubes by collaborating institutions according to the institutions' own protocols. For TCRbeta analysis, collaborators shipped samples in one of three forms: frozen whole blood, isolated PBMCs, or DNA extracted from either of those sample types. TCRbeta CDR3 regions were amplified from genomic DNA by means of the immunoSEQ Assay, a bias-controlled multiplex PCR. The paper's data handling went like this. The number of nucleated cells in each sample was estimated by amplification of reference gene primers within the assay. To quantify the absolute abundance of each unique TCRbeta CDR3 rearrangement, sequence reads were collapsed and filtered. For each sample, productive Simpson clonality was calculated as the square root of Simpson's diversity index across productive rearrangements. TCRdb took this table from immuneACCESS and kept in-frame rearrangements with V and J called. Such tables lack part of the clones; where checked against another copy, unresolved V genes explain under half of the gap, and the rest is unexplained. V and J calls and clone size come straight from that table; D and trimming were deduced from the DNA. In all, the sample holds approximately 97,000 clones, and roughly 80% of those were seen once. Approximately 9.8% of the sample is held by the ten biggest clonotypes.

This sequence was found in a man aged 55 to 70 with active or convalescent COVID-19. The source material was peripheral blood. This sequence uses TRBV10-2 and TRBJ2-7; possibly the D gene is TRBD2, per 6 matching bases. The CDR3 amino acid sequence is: CASSGGVGGEQYV. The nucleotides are TGCGCCAGCAGTGGGGGGGTCGGGGGCGAGCAGTACGTC.